Presented here are 22 T cell receptor beta chains from one specimen sequenced in a study of immune evolution from preneoplasia to lung adenocarcinoma. Only in-frame clones appear in the TCRdb table, and some are missing; sequencing was by immunoSEQ multiplex PCR. The sample has about 2,000 clones, roughly 80% seen once. The sequenced sample was FFPE tissue from an adenomatous hyperplasia lung lesion. Subset denoted: atypical adenomatous hyperplasia (AAH), lung preneoplasia. The receptors shown here come from a donor aged 70 or older with lung adenocarcinoma.

The chain is built from TRBV4-2 and TRBJ2-7, with TRBD1 as a possible D gene (6 bases). The CDR3 covers 15 residues. The germline V gene has CDR1 LGHNA and CDR2 YNFKEQ. V lost 0 bases to trimming and J lost 7 bases, with 16 bases between them. This CDR3 reads CASSQDHNYREEQYF. The CDR3 coding sequence is TGTGCCAGCAGCCAAGATCACAACTACAGGGAGGAGCAGTACTTC.

As for this clone: Other nucleotide sequences in the sample specify the same CDR3. The genes are TRBV6-5 and TRBJ2-1, with 7 bases aligning to TRBD2. The CDR3 runs 16 residues. The V gene's germline CDR1 is MNHEY and CDR2 SVGAGI. Germline trimming cut 2 bases from V and 3 bases from J; bases unmatched to any gene: 7. As DNA, the CDR3 is TGTGCCAGCAGTTACGTCCCCAGCGGGATCTACAATGAGCAGTTCTTC. It encodes CASSYVPSGIYNEQFF.

This rearrangement joins TRBV29-1 to TRBJ2-1; TRBD2 aligns across 11 bases. This CDR3 has 15 residues. Germline CDR1 and CDR2: SQVTM and ANQGSEA. The V gene end was trimmed by 3 bases and the J gene end by 0 bases; junction bases not matched to a gene: 1. The CDR3 loop reads CSVDTSGSSYNEQFF. DNA for the CDR3: TGCAGCGTTGATACTAGCGGGAGCTCCTACAATGAGCAGTTCTTC.

CDR3 bases: TGTGCCAGCAGTTACTCGATTGGCTATGGCTACACCTTC. Translated, it gives CASSYSIGYGYTF. This chain joins TRBV6-5 and TRBJ1-2; D uncertain. With 0 bases removed from V and 4 bases from J, the gap between germline ends came to 6 bases. This CDR3 has 13 residues. Germline V gives CDR1 MNHEY, CDR2 SVGAGI.

V is TRBV13 and J is TRBJ2-3, with no clear D. The V end was cut by 5 bases, the J end by 3 bases, with 9 bases between. This CDR3 has 13 residues. The germline CDR1 and CDR2 sequences are PRHDT and FYEKMQ (reference sequence). The CDR3 is CASSRLGTDTQYF. The CDR3 region has the DNA TGTGCCAGCAGCCGACTGGGAACAGATACGCAGTATTTT. The full variable domain, in which reference TRBV13 and TRBJ2-3 provide the parts outside the CDR3, is AAGVIQSPRHLIKEKRETATLKCYPIPRHDTVYWYQQGPGQDPQFLISFYEKMQSDKGSIPDRFSAQQFSDYHSELNMSSLELGDSALYFCASSRLGTDTQYFGPGTRLTVL.

This sequence joins TRBV5-5 and TRBJ2-2, with a weak D call TRBD1 (5 bases). This CDR3 has 16 residues. The germline CDR1 and CDR2 sequences are SGHKS and YYEKEE (reference sequence). V gave up 0 bases and J gave up 4 bases, with 13 bases separating them. CDR3 sequence reads: CASSLDWTSGTGELFF. In DNA form, the CDR3 reads TGTGCCAGCAGCTTGGACTGGACATCGGGCACCGGGGAGCTGTTTTTT.

This clone was seen a few times. V usage is TRBV12-5 and J usage is TRBJ1-6; D may be TRBD1 (5 bases). The V end was cut by 7 bases, the J end by 5 bases, with 12 bases between. There are 14 residues in the CDR3. Germline CDR1 is LGHNT and CDR2 is FRNRAP. The CDR3 loop is CASARDGNNSPLHF. CDR3 nucleotide sequence: TGTGCTAGTGCCAGGGACGGAAATAATTCACCCCTCCACTTT.

This clone appeared once. The chain combines TRBV29-1 with TRBJ2-3; 9 bases fit TRBD1. There are 11 residues in the CDR3. In germline, CDR1 is SQVTM, CDR2 ANQGSEA. V lost 6 bases and J lost 7; bases outside the gene matches: 2. DNA of the CDR3: TGCAGCGTGGACAGGGGACATACGCAGTATTTT. Translated: CSVDRGHTQYF.

The CDR3 DNA reads as TGTGCCAGCAGCTTAGTCGGGGGAGGACTGAACACTGAAGCTTTCTTT. This encodes CASSLVGGGLNTEAFF. The chain carries TRBV11-1 and TRBJ1-1; D may be TRBD1 (5 bases). This CDR3 contains 16 residues. The germline gives CDR1 SGHAT, CDR2 FQDESV (reference sequence). V was pared by 1 base and J by 0 bases, with 12 bases between.

The V call is TRBV1, the J call TRBJ2-1; the tabulated D call, TRBD2, remains unverified against the DNA. TRBV1 is listed as a pseudogene. This CDR3 spans 15 amino acids. CDR3 bases: TGCACCAGCAGCCAAAACGGGACTAGGGGCAATGAGCAGTTCTTC. This encodes CTSSQNGTRGNEQFF.

This clone was counted only a few times. The chain joins TRBV2 to TRBJ2-7; a weak D match, TRBD2 (5 bases). The CDR3 runs 14 residues. The germline V gene encodes CDR1 SNHLY and CDR2 FYNNEI. V lost 6 bases to trimming and J lost 4 bases, with 16 bases between them. CDR3 sequence: CASSLEVLVYEQYF. CDR3 coding DNA: TGTGCCAGCAGCCTGGAGGTTTTGGTTTACGAGCAGTACTTC. Complete variable domain (other parts from reference TRBV2 and TRBJ2-7): EPEVTQTPSHQVTQMGQEVILRCVPISNHLYFYWYRQILGQKVEFLVSFYNNEISEKSEIFDDQFSVERPDGSNFTLKIRSTKLEDSAMYFCASSLEVLVYEQYFGPGTRLTVT.

The chain couples TRBV6-1 to TRBJ2-7; 10 positions agree with TRBD1. Germline V gene sequence: CDR1 MNHNS, CDR2 SASEGT. The V segment lost 3 bases and the J segment 3 bases; nucleotides outside the gene matches: 5. The CDR3 length is 15 residues. The CDR3 loop is CASSEQTGGGYEQYF. In nucleotides, the CDR3 is TGTGCCAGCAGTGAGCAGACAGGGGGCGGCTACGAGCAGTACTTC.

This sequence joins TRBV6-1 and TRBJ2-2; 10 nucleotides line up with TRBD2. From germline, CDR1 is MNHNS and CDR2 SASEGT. With 4 bases clipped from V and 6 bases from J, the junction kept 5 bases outside the gene matches. The CDR3 is 15 residues long. CDR3 sequence reads: CASSALAGEAGELFF. DNA for the CDR3: TGTGCCAGCAGTGCCCTAGCGGGAGAGGCCGGGGAGCTGTTTTTT.

This clone was seen more than once but under ten times. DNA for the CDR3: TGTGCCAGCAGCCAAGTGGACGCCCGATCCGGCACAGATACGCAGTATTTT. Protein sequence: CASSQVDARSGTDTQYF. J is TRBJ2-3 and V is TRBV4-2; D is unclear. This CDR3 has 17 amino acids. Trimming took off 1 base at V and 1 base at J, with 15 bases between the two ends. Germline CDR1 LGHNA, CDR2 YNFKEQ.

The chain employs TRBV30 and TRBJ2-3; TRBD2 aligns across 9 bases. CDR3 length equals 14 residues. J was trimmed by 5 bases and V by 4 bases; bases with no gene match: 7. Germline CDR1 reads GTSNPN; CDR2 reads SVGIG (reference sequence). The CDR3 DNA sequence: TGTGCCTGGAAGAAACAGCGGGAGGTAGATACGCAGTATTTT. Encoded protein: CAWKKQREVDTQYF.

The V gene is TRBV10-3, the J gene TRBJ2-5; no clear D gene. There are 15 residues in the CDR3. Per the germline V gene, CDR1 is ENHRY and CDR2 is SYGVKD. V was clipped by 0 bases and J by 5 bases, with 13 bases between them. CDR3 sequence reads: CAISESWTPGETQYF. The CDR3 bases are TGTGCCATCAGTGAGTCGTGGACCCCCGGGGAGACCCAGTACTTC.

This clone was counted a few times. The chain recombines TRBV28 with TRBJ2-7, with D unresolved. Between the trimmed V and J ends, which lost 5 bases and 5 bases, there was a span of 28 bases. CDR3 length equals 18 residues. The germline V gene encodes CDR1 MDHEN and CDR2 SYDVKM. CDR3 bases: TGTGCCAGCAGTCCTTCACAACGGGCGGCTGTTTCTCGGGACGAGCAGTACTTC. Translated: CASSPSQRAAVSRDEQYF. The complete variable domain, with remaining parts taken from reference TRBV28 and TRBJ2-7, reads DVKVTQSSRYLVKRTGEKVFLECVQDMDHENMFWYRQDPGLGLRLIYFSYDVKMKEKGDIPEGYSVSREKKERFSLILESASTNQTSMYLCASSPSQRAAVSRDEQYFGPGTRLTVT.

This chain joins TRBV6-5 and TRBJ2-3; D not resolved. V lost 5 bases and J lost 4, with 16 bases in between. Per the germline V gene, CDR1 is MNHEY and CDR2 is SVGAGI. The CDR3 runs to 15 residues. Here the CDR3 DNA reads TGTGCCAGCAGTGCCGAGATGGAGAGTGCAGATACGCAGTATTTT. This encodes CASSAEMESADTQYF.

The chain carries TRBV7-2 and TRBJ2-1; D uncertain. Germline CDR1 reads SGHTA; CDR2 reads FQGNSA. The length of the CDR3 is 13 residues. V shed 1 base and J shed 5 bases, with 6 bases lying between them. CDR3 loop: CASSLVGNNEQFF. For the CDR3, the DNA is TGTGCCAGCAGCTTAGTAGGTAACAATGAGCAGTTCTTC.

The V and J genes are TRBV4-2 and TRBJ2-7; the D gene is possibly TRBD2 (6 bases). Germline-derived CDR1 and CDR2 are LGHNA and YNFKEQ. Trimming pared 0 bases from V and 2 bases from J, leaving 20 bases between. The CDR3 has 18 residues. This chain's CDR3 is CASSQEREEGSAPYEQYF. CDR3 sequence (DNA): TGTGCCAGCAGCCAAGAACGAGAGGAGGGTAGCGCTCCCTACGAGCAGTACTTC.

This chain uses TRBV19 with TRBJ2-6; D unresolved. V was pared by 7 bases and J by 4 bases, with 5 bases between. Germline CDR1 LNHDA, CDR2 SQIVND (reference sequence). There are 12 residues in the CDR3. For the CDR3, the DNA is TGTGCCAGTACGATAGGGGCCAACGTCCTGACTTTC. Translation gives CASTIGANVLTF. The whole variable domain, filled in from reference TRBV19 and TRBJ2-6, reads DGGITQSPKYLFRKEGQNVTLSCEQNLNHDAMYWYRQDPGQGLRLIYYSQIVNDFQKGDIAEGYSVSREKKESFPLTVTSAQKNPTAFYLCASTIGANVLTFGAGSRLTVL.

This clone appeared a few times. The chain uses TRBV6-6 and TRBJ1-5, with D uncertain. The CDR3 totals 12 residues. Trimming shortened V by 6 bases and J by 1 base, and 4 bases separated the two germline ends. CDR1 is MNHNY and CDR2 is SVGAGI in the germline V gene (reference sequence). For the CDR3, the DNA is TGTGCCAGCAGAGAGAGCAATCAGCCCCAGCATTTT. Residues: CASRESNQPQHF.